This TCR beta chain was sequenced in a study of blood T cell repertoires in COVID-19. Study background: There were acute and convalescent COVID-19 samples, and they came from the United States, Italy and Spain. From T cells, B-cell-depleted T cells, or PBMCs came the material, which was cDNA or gDNA.

In the original processing: Reference gene primer amplification gave estimated nucleated cell counts. Libraries were prepared by immunoSEQ multiplex PCR; TCRdb keeps only in-frame clonotypes and omits some of them. V, J and clone size are those of that table, while D and trimming were read from the DNA. The sample carries 85,000 to 130,000 clones, 70% to 75% recorded once. The TCR was taken from a human donor with acute or convalescent COVID-19. The donor label of this sample is uncertain. The sample taken for sequencing was peripheral blood.

CDR3 sequence: CASSETSGGISSTDTQYF. The CDR3 DNA sequence: TGTGCCAGCAGTGAAACTAGCGGGGGGATATCCAGCACAGATACGCAGTATTTT. The rearrangement uses TRBV6-1 and TRBJ2-3; 12 nucleotides match TRBD2. The CDR3 contains 18 residues. The trim removed 2 bases at V and 0 bases at J, leaving 6 bases unmatched. Germline loops: CDR1 MNHNS, CDR2 SASEGT.